Here is one TCR beta chain with its context. Its target is not known. Here immunoSEQ multiplex PCR was the method, and the copy in TCRdb shows in-frame clones only, minus some. The table includes tens of thousands of clones, around 81% detected once. The data originate from a study of vaccination effects on CD4 cells after COVID-19. Antigen-specific CD4+ T cells were first expanded with viral peptide pools by the ViraFEST assay and only then sequenced. CD4+ T cells were isolated after approximately 10 days of culture. Replacing half the medium with IL-2 medium was done on days 3 and 7. The clonotype comes from a human donor who received a COVID-19 vaccine. The sample consisted of CD4+ T cells from PBMCs cultured with HCoV-229E spike peptides, taken before COVID-19 vaccination.

The CDR3 DNA follows: TGTGCCAGCAGCACAAACGAGGGGGCAGGGAGGGCTGAAGCTTTCTTT. It is translated as CASSTNEGAGRAEAFF. This rearrangement joins TRBV9 to TRBJ1-1; TRBD1 aligns across 7 bases. In germline, CDR1 is SGDLS, CDR2 YYNGEE. The junction had 15 bases not matched to a gene; V was cut back by 4 bases and J by 6 bases. CDR3 length: 16 residues.